What follows are 18 T cell receptor beta chains derived from one specimen sequenced in a study of esophageal squamous cell carcinoma under preoperative chemotherapy. Time point noted: after preoperative PTX-NDP chemotherapy. TCRdb ran MiXCR on the PCR reads and lists one entry per CDR3 protein. The table records about 18,000 distinct CDR3 sequences, about half of them present only once. The specimen was collected from a patient given preoperative chemotherapy. These receptors all come from a human donor with esophageal squamous cell carcinoma. The donor label of this sample is uncertain.

The chain couples TRBV6-1 to TRBJ2-5, with D possibly matching TRBD2 (6 bases). The J call is in doubt because the DNA end fits TRBJ2-7 better. CDR1 MNHNS and CDR2 SASEGT come from the germline V gene. The length of the CDR3 is 15 residues. CDR3 DNA: TGTGCCAGCAGTGAAGGGCGGAGGGGTACCTACGAGCAGTACTTC. It encodes CASSEGRRGTYEQYF.

This clonotype was counted ten times or more. CDR3 loop: CASSLYSSSYNEQFF. The CDR3 nucleotides are TGTGCCAGCAGCTTGTACAGCAGCTCCTACAATGAGCAGTTCTTC. The V and J genes are TRBV7-2 and TRBJ2-1; D gene ambiguous. Germline loops: CDR1 SGHTA, CDR2 FQGNSA. V lost 3 bases to trimming and J lost 0 bases, with 9 bases between them. This CDR3 region has 15 residues.

This clonotype was detected many times. This chain links TRBV7-2 with TRBJ2-3; 14 bases match TRBD2. J was trimmed by 4 bases and V by 5 bases; bases with no gene match: 5. This CDR3 has 16 residues. Per germline, CDR1 SGHTA and CDR2 FQGNSA. The CDR3 nucleotides are TGTGCCAGCAGCGGCGGGGGACTAGCGGGAGCAGATACGCAGTATTTT. It yields the protein CASSGGGLAGADTQYF.

In the case of this clonotype: Sequence at one end of the junction differs from germline and may be a read error. The chain links TRBV7-3 to TRBJ2-5; the D gene could be TRBD1 or TRBD2 (6 bases each). The CDR3 totals 15 residues. Germline V CDR1 and CDR2: SGHTA, FQGTGA. For the CDR3, the DNA is TGTGCCAGGAGCTTGGGGGGCCGAGAGGCAGATACGCAGTACTTT. Its protein is CARSLGGREADTQYF.

This clonotype was detected a few times. The V and J genes are TRBV7-2 and TRBJ2-5; weak D call: TRBD1 (6 bases). The end of the DNA aligns better with TRBJ2-7, so the J call may be wrong. This CDR3 region has 14 residues. Germline V gene lookup returns CDR1 SGHTA and CDR2 FQGNSA. The CDR3 reads CASSPPGQAYEQYF. CDR3 DNA: TGTGCCAGCAGCCCCCCGGGACAAGCCTACGAGCAGTACTTC.

This clonotype was counted ten times or more. This sequence joins TRBV11-3 and TRBJ2-1; no clear D gene. The end of the DNA aligns better with TRBJ2-7, so the J call may be wrong. CDR1 is SGHNT and CDR2 is YENEEA in the germline V gene. The CDR3 length is 12 residues. The CDR3 here is CASSLSWYEQYF. The DNA of the CDR3 is TGTGCCAGCAGCTTATCATGGTACGAGCAGTACTTC.

The chain uses TRBV9 and TRBJ2-5; D unclear. TRBJ2-1 matches the DNA end more closely, so the J call is doubtful. The CDR3 is made up of 13 amino acids. Germline CDR1 reads SGDLS; CDR2 reads YYNGEE. The CDR3 is CASSSQFGETQFF. Here the CDR3 DNA reads TGTGCCAGCAGTTCCCAATTTGGAGAGACCCAGTTCTTC.

The V call is TRBV7-3, the J call TRBJ2-2, with D perhaps TRBD1 (6 bases). The CDR3 is 16 amino acids. Germline V CDR1 and CDR2: SGHTA, FQGTGA. V lost 3 bases to trimming and J lost 4 bases, with 15 bases between them. CDR3 nucleotides: TGTGCCAGCAGCTTGATCCAGGGGCGAAGCACCGGGGAGCTGTTTTTT. It is translated as CASSLIQGRSTGELFF. The full variable domain, in which reference TRBV7-3 and TRBJ2-2 provide the parts outside the CDR3, is GAGVSQTPSNKVTEKGKYVELRCDPISGHTALYWYRQSLGQGPEFLIYFQGTGAADDSGLPNDRFFAVRPEGSVSTLKIQRTERGDSAVYLCASSLIQGRSTGELFFGEGSRLTVL.

In this sample, this clonotype turned up many times. The rearrangement links TRBV7-2 to TRBJ2-3, with unresolved D. This CDR3 has 14 residues. Germline V CDR1 and CDR2: SGHTA, FQGNSA. Trimming stripped 5 bases from V and 6 bases from J, with 15 bases between. The CDR3 protein is CASSNGPSTDTQYF. The CDR3 DNA sequence: TGTGCCAGCAGCAACGGGCCTTCTACGGATACGCAGTATTTT.

Ten or more counts support this clonotype. The rearrangement uses TRBV27 and TRBJ2-7; D is unresolved. In germline, CDR1 is MNHEY, CDR2 SMNVEV (reference sequence). The CDR3 consists of 13 residues. Trimming shortened V by 3 bases and J by 0 bases, and 6 bases separated the two germline ends. The CDR3 loop reads CASSFVSSYEQYF. The CDR3, as DNA: TGTGCCAGCAGTTTCGTTAGCTCCTACGAGCAGTACTTC.

CDR3 loop: CASSRFGAGEQFF. CDR3 bases: TGTGCCAGCAGCCGTTTTGGGGCGGGGGAGCAGTTCTTC. This chain links TRBV11-2 with TRBJ2-5; the D gene is possibly TRBD2 (6 bases). The J call is in doubt because the DNA end fits TRBJ2-1 better. This CDR3 has 13 residues. CDR1 and CDR2 from the germline V gene are SGHAT and FQNNGV.

This clonotype was seen at least ten times. The chain has TRBV12-3 or TRBV12-4 and TRBJ2-2; D unresolved. The V end lost 5 bases, the J end lost 0 bases, and 7 bases lay between the germline ends. This CDR3 is 14 amino acids long. CDR3: CASSARTNTGELFF. CDR3 sequence (DNA): TGTGCCAGCAGTGCCCGTACGAACACCGGGGAGCTGTTTTTT.

A remark on this clonotype: An end of the junction differs from the germline gene, which may be a read error. CDR3 residues: CASSLLAGGANTDELYF. The CDR3 DNA reads TGTGCCAGCAGCTTACTAGCGGGAGGGGCGAACACCGATGAGCTGTATTTT. The chain uses TRBV7-3 and TRBJ2-2; 12 bases are shared with TRBD2. This CDR3 region has 17 residues. CDR1 is SGHTA and CDR2 is FQGTGA in the germline V gene. Together with reference TRBV7-3 and TRBJ2-2, the CDR3 gives the full variable domain: GAGVSQTPSNKVTEKGKYVELRCDPISGHTALYWYRQSLGQGPEFLIYFQGTGAADDSGLPNDRFFAVRPEGSVSTLKIQRTERGDSAVYLCASSLLAGGANTDELYFGEGSRLTVL.

This chain connects TRBV12-3 or TRBV12-4 to TRBJ2-3, with 10 bases fitting TRBD2. The CDR3 has 15 residues. V lost 4 bases to trimming and J lost 2 bases; unmatched junction nucleotides: 3. The CDR3 bases are TGTGCCAGCAGTTCGACTAGCGGGCCCACAGATACGCAGTATTTT. Encoded protein: CASSSTSGPTDTQYF.

This clonotype has a single count. The chain employs TRBV7-3 and TRBJ2-3; D remains unclear. Germline CDR1 reads SGHTA; CDR2 reads FQGTGA. V was pared by 11 bases and J by 3 bases, with 21 bases between. The CDR3 length is 15 residues. DNA of the CDR3: TGTGCCCTGGGCTTAAAGGCTGTGGGAACAGATACGCAGTATTTT. This encodes CALGLKAVGTDTQYF.

Points on this clonotype: Its ends do not fully match the called genes, so a read error is possible. The chain links TRBV6-1 to TRBJ2-3, with 8 positions matching TRBD2. The CDR3 is 15 residues long. Germline assignment: CDR1 MNHNS and CDR2 SASEGT. The CDR3 bases are TGTGCCAGCAGCGAGGAGCGGGGGCTGAGAGATACTCAGTATTTC. Its translation: CASSEERGLRDTQYF.

Within the sample, this clonotype is medium-sized. This chain links TRBV7-6 with TRBJ2-1; 9 positions agree with TRBD2. V lost 3 bases and J lost 0; bases outside the gene matches: 6. The V gene's germline CDR1 is SGHVS and CDR2 FNYEAQ. This CDR3 contains 17 residues. The CDR3 DNA sequence: TGTGCCAGCAGCTTCATAGCGGGAGAAAACTCCTACAATGAGCAGTTCTTC. This codes for CASSFIAGENSYNEQFF. Looking up the rest from reference TRBV7-6 and TRBJ2-1 gives the full variable domain: GAGVSQSPRYKVTKRGQDVALRCDPISGHVSLYWYRQALGQGPEFLTYFNYEAQQDKSGLPNDRFSAERPEGSISTLTIQRTEQRDSAMYRCASSFIAGENSYNEQFFGPGTRLTVL.

This chain connects TRBV7-3 to TRBJ2-1; 9 bases fit TRBD2. Germline lookup yields CDR1 SGHTA and CDR2 FQGTGA. After removal of 1 base from V and 10 bases from J, the junction contained 2 bases not matched to a gene. The CDR3 loop spans 13 amino acids. CDR3 residues: CASSLMLAGEQFF. Written as DNA, the CDR3 is TGTGCCAGCAGCTTAATGCTAGCGGGGGAGCAGTTCTTC.